This TCR beta chain came from a study of regulatory T cells in long-lasting Graves disease. Time point here: persistent/refractory GD, antithyroid drugs over 5 years with positive TRAb. Following extraction of RNA from PBMCs, that RNA was used to make the TCR library. The sample holds many counts of this clonotype. Library construction for TCR beta used iRepertoire HTBI primers and Arm-PCR of CDR3 regions. Each CDR3 protein is one row after TCRdb ran MiXCR on the multiplex PCR reads. In the table there are approximately 400,000 distinct CDR3 sequences, 20% to 25% of which are singletons. This TCR came from a woman between 35 and 50 years old with Graves disease. The sequences come from peripheral blood mononuclear cells (PBMCs), collected when the disease was refractory, from a patient treated with antithyroid drugs.

CDR3 DNA: TGTGCCAGCAGTTACGACGGGTTGAACACTGAAGCTTTCTTT. This sequence encodes CASSYDGLNTEAFF. The chain uses TRBV6-5 and TRBJ1-1; no definite D call. V was trimmed by 2 bases and J by 0 bases, leaving 7 bases between them. The length of the CDR3 is 14 residues. In germline, CDR1 is MNHEY, CDR2 SVGAGI.